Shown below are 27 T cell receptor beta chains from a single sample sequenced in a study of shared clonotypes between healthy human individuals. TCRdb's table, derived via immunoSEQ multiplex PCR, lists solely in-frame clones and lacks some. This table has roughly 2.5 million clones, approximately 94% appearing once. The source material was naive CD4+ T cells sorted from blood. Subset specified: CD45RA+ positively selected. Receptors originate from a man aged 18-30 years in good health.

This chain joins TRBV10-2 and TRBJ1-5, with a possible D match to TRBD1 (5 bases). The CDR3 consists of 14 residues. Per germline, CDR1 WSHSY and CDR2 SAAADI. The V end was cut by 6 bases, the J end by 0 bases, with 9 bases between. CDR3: CASRETDSNQPQHF. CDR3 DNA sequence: TGCGCCAGCAGGGAGACAGATAGCAATCAGCCCCAGCATTTT.

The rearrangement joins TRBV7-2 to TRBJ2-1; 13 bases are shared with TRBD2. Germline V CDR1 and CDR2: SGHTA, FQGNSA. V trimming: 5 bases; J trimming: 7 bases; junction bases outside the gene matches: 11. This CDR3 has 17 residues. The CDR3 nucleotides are TGTGCCAGCAGCCGCCGGACTAGCGGGAGACAGGCAAATGAGCAGTTCTTC. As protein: CASSRRTSGRQANEQFF.

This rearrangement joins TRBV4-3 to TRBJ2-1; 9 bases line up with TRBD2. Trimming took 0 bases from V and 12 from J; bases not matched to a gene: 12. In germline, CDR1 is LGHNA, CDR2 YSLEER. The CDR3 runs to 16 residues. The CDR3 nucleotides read TGCGCCAGCAGCCAAGAAGTAGCGGGAGCCCGGTGGGCGCAGTTCTTC. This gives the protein CASSQEVAGARWAQFF.

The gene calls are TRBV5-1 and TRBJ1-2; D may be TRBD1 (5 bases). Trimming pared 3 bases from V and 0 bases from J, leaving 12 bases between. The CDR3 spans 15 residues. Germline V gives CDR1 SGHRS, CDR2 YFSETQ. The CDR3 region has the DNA TGCGCCAGCAGCTCGTATCAGGGAACTAACTATGGCTACACCTTC. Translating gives CASSSYQGTNYGYTF.

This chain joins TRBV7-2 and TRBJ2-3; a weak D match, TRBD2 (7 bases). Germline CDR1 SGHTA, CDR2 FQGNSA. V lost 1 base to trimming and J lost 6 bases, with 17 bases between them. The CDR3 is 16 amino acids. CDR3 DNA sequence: TGTGCCAGCAGCTTAGTGTGGGGGGGCCAGGGTGATACGCAGTATTTT. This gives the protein CASSLVWGGQGDTQYF.

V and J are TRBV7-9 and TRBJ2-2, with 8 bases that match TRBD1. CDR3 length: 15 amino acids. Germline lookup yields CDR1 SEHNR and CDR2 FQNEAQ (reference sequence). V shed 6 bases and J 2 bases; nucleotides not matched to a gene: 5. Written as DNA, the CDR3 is TGTGCCAGCAGTTTGGACAGGGTTAACACCGGGGAGCTGTTTTTT. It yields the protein CASSLDRVNTGELFF.

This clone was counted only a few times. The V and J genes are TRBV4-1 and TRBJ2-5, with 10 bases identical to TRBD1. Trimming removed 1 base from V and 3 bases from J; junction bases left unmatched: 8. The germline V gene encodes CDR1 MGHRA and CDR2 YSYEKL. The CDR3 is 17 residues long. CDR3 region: CASSQGRTGGIEETQYF. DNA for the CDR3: TGCGCCAGCAGCCAAGGGCGGACAGGGGGGATTGAAGAGACCCAGTACTTC.

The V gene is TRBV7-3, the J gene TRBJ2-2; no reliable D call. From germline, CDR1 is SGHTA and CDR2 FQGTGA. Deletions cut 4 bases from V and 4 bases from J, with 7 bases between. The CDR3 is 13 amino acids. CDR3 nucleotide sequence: TGTGCCAGCAGCTCAGGTGGCACCGGGGAGCTGTTTTTT. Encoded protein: CASSSGGTGELFF.

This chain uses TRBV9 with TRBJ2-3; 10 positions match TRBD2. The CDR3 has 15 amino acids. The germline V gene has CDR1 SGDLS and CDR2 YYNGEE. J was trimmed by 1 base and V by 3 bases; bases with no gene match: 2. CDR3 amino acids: CASSGGLAGTDTQYF. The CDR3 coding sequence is TGTGCCAGCAGCGGCGGACTAGCGGGCACAGATACGCAGTATTTT.

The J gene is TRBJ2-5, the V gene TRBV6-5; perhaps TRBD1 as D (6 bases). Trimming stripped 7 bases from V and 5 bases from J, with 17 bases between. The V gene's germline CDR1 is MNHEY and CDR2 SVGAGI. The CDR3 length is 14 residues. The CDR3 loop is CASKRTGLGETQYF. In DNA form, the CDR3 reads TGTGCCAGCAAAAGAACAGGGTTGGGGGAGACCCAGTACTTC.

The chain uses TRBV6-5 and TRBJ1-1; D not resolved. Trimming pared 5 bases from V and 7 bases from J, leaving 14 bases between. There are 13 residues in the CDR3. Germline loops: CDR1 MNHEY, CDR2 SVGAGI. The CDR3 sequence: CASSRTGDLEAFF. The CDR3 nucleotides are TGTGCCAGCAGTCGGACGGGCGATCTTGAAGCTTTCTTT.

CDR3 sequence (DNA): TGCGCCAGCAGCCAAGAATGGGTAGCTTTTAATGAAAAACTGTTTTTT. Translated: CASSQEWVAFNEKLFF. The rearrangement uses TRBV4-3 and TRBJ1-4, with D hard to call. Germline assignment: CDR1 LGHNA and CDR2 YSLEER. V gave up 0 bases and J gave up 4 bases, with 12 bases separating them. This CDR3 has 16 residues.

Here the CDR3 DNA reads TGTGCCAGCAGGGGGGACTTCTCCTACGAGCAGTACTTC. Translating gives CASRGDFSYEQYF. The rearrangement uses TRBV5-4 and TRBJ2-7; possible D gene TRBD2, 6 bases. Trimming removed 5 bases at V and 0 bases at J, with 9 bases between. The CDR3 extends over 13 amino acids. CDR1 is SGHNT, CDR2 YYREEE, per germline (reference sequence).

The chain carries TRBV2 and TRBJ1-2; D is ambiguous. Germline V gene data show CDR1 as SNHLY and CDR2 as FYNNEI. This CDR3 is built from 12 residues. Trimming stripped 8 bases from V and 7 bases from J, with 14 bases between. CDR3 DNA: TGTGCCAGCTCAAACCCCCCATTTGGCTACACCTTC. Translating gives CASSNPPFGYTF.

The CDR3 DNA is TGTGCCAGCAGCTTAGACGGGACAGGGGCCTACGAGCAGTACTTC. Protein: CASSLDGTGAYEQYF. The chain is built from TRBV7-6 and TRBJ2-7, with 10 bases identical to TRBD1. This CDR3 region has 15 residues. The germline V gene encodes CDR1 SGHVS and CDR2 FNYEAQ. After removal of 1 base from V and 2 bases from J, the junction contained 2 bases not matched to a gene.

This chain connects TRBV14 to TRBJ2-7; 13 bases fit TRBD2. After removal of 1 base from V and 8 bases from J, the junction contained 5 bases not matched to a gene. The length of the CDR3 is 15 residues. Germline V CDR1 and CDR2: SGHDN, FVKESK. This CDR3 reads CASSQVYGTSGKQYF. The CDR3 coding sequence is TGTGCCAGCAGCCAAGTTTACGGGACTAGCGGGAAGCAGTACTTC.

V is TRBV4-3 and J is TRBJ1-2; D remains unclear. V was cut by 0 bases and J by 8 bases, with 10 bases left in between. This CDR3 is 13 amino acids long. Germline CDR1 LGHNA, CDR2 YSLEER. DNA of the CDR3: TGCGCCAGCAGCCAAGAAACGGAAGGAGGCTACACCTTC. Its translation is CASSQETEGGYTF.

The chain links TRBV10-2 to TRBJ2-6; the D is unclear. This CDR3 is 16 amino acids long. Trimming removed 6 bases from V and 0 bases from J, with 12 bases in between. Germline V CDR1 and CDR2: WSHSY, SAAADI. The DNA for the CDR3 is TGCGCCAGCAGCCTGAACTGGATCTCTGGGGCCAACGTCCTGACTTTC. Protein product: CASSLNWISGANVLTF.

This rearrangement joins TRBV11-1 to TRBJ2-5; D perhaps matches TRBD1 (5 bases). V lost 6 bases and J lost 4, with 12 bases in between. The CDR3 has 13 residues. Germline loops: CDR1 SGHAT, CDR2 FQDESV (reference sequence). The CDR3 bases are TGTGCCAGCAGTAGGGGTGCGGCAGAGACCCAGTACTTC. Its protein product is CASSRGAAETQYF.

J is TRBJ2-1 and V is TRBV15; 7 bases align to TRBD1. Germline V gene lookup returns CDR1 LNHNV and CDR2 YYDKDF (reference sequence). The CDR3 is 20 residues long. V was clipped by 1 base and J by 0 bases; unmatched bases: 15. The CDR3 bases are TGTGCCACCAGCAGAGCGTCCGGGACAGTCACCCCTAGCTCCTACAATGAGCAGTTCTTC. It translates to CATSRASGTVTPSSYNEQFF.

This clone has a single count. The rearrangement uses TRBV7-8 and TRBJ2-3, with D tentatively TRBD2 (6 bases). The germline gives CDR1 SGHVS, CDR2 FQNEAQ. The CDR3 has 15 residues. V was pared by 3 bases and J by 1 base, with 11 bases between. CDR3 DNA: TGTGCCAGCAGCTTCGGGGAGCGGGGCACAGATACGCAGTATTTT. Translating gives CASSFGERGTDTQYF. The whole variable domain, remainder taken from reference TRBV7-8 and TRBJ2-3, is GAGVSQSPRYKVAKRGQDVALRCDPISGHVSLFWYQQALGQGPEFLTYFQNEAQLDKSGLPSDRFFAERPEGSVSTLKIQRTQQEDSAVYLCASSFGERGTDTQYFGPGTRLTVL.

For the CDR3, the DNA is TGTGCCAGTAGTATAAGAGCGGGGGGGCGAACCGTCACAGATACGCAGTATTTT. Its translation is CASSIRAGGRTVTDTQYF. The chain recombines TRBV19 with TRBJ2-3; TRBD2 aligns across 10 bases. The CDR3 runs 18 residues. Germline V gene lookup returns CDR1 LNHDA and CDR2 SQIVND (reference sequence). The V and J ends lost 2 bases and 2 bases, in that order; junction bases with no gene match: 10.

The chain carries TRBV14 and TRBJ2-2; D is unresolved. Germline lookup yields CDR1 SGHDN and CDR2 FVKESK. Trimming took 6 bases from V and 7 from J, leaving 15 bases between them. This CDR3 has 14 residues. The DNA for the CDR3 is TGTGCCAGCAGTCCTCGTGTGGTCGGCGGGGAGCTGTTTTTT. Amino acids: CASSPRVVGGELFF.

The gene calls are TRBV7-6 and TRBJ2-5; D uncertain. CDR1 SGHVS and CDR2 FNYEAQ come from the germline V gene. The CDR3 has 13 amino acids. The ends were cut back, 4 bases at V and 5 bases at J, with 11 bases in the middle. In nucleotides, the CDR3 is TGTGCCAGCAGCTCCCGTGCAATGGAGACCCAGTACTTC. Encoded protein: CASSSRAMETQYF.

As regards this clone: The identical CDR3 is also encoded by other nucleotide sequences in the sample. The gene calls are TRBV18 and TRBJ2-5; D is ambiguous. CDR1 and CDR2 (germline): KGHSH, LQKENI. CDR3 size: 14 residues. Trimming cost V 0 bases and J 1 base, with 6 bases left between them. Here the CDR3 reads CASSPPGPQETQYF. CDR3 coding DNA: TGTGCCAGCTCACCACCAGGGCCCCAAGAGACCCAGTACTTC.

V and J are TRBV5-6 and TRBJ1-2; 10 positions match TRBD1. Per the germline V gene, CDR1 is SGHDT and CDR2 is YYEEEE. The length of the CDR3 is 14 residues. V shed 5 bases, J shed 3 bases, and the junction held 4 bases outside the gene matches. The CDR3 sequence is CASRAGTGDYGYTF. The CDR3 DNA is TGTGCCAGCAGGGCCGGGACAGGGGACTATGGCTACACCTTC.

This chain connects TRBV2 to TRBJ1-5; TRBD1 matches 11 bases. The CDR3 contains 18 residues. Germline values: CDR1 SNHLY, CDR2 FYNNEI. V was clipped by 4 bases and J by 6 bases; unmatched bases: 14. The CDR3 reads CASSGRGTGGGESQPQHF. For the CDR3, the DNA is TGTGCCAGCAGTGGTCGGGGGACAGGGGGAGGTGAGAGTCAGCCCCAGCATTTT.